The T cell receptor beta chain under discussion was sequenced for a study of T cells in Graves' hyperthyroidism and ophthalmopathy. Turning to the study itself: Peripheral blood was acquired at first diagnosis, ahead of any therapy whatsoever.

Each person with ophthalmopathy scored at least 3 on the Clinical Activity Score, reached NOSPECS grade 4 or higher, and had been ill under 3 months. CDR1 is MDHEN and CDR2 is SYDVKM in the germline V gene. CDR3 size: 16 residues. Amplified regions were TCR beta CDR3 sequences from RNA transcripts. Primed by the HTBI set, a first-round RT-PCR was run on the TCR CDR3. TCRdb redid the calling of the multiplex PCR reads with MiXCR, one entry per CDR3 protein. Of about 500,000 distinct CDR3 sequences listed, around 16% were seen once; the top ten hold less than 30%. This clonotype showed up just once. This may stem from a read error, because a much larger clone lies one nucleotide away.

The gene calls are TRBV28 and TRBJ2-7; no firm D call. This receptor was identified in a woman between 25 and 40 years old with Graves' ophthalmopathy. The source material was blood. In nucleotides, the CDR3 is TGTGCCAGCAGCCGAGCCGAGTATAGGGAAGAATACGAGCAGCACTTC. Translating it yields CASSRAEYREEYEQHF.